This TCR beta chain emerged from a study of shared clonotypes between healthy human individuals. As defined, naive CD8 cells were CD45RO-negative and positively selected for CCR7, with terminally differentiated effector memory CD45RA+ cells excluded. Donors were healthy HIV-negative adults without recent acute infections or vaccinations. This CDR3 contains 14 residues. Looked up from germline, CDR1 is MDHEN and CDR2 is SYDVKM. Trimming removed 9 bases from V and 2 bases from J, with 17 bases in between. Profiled with immunoSEQ multiplex PCR; TCRdb holds only in-frame clones, not every one. The repertoire includes just over 2,000,000 clones, 85% to 95% of them detected once, and 0.9% to 1.4% sits in the top ten.

This receptor was taken from a man aged 18 to 35 in good health. Sequenced material: naive CD8+ T cells sorted from blood. The chain combines TRBV28 with TRBJ2-7; TRBD1 might be the D (6 bases). The CDR3 bases are TGTGCCAGTACCCTTTCAGGGGCGACCTACGAGCAGTACTTC. Residues: CASTLSGATYEQYF.